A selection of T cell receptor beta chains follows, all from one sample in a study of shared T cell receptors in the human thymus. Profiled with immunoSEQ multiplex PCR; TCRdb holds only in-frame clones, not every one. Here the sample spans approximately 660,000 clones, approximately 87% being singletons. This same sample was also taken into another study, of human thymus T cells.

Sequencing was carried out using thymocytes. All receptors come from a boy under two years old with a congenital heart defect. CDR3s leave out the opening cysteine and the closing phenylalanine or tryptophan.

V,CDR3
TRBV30,AWSVTPEASGRAGEQY
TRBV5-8,ASSLTGLPMNTEAF
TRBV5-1,ASSLASREDPTYEQY
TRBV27,ASSSGTGELF
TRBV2,ASRMIRDRGPGTSGRGSYEQY
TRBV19,ASGLGWQVNTEAF
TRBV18,ASSPGGFEKLF
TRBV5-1,ASSRDRSGGYT
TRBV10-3,AISGDAEGSSYNEQF
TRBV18,ASSPRSGNQPQH
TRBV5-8,ASSQTNWRERNNEQF